Described below is a single T cell receptor beta chain sequence and its context. This sample stems from a study of blood T cell repertoires in COVID-19. For the study at large: PBMCs, B-cell-depleted T cells, or T cells provided the cDNA or gDNA that made up the material.

The germline V gene encodes CDR1 MGHRA and CDR2 YSYEKL. Trimming stripped 0 bases from V and 4 bases from J, with 16 bases between. The CDR3 consists of 17 residues. The data were produced by immunoSEQ multiplex PCR, yet TCRdb's version contains in-frame clones alone and is incomplete. The sample lists 100,000 to 120,000 clones, about 85% seen once, with more than 4% in the top ten. The material sequenced was peripheral blood. This rearrangement joins TRBV4-1 to TRBJ1-5; D ambiguous. This receptor was obtained from a human donor in a cohort sampled during active COVID-19. In DNA, the CDR3 is TGCGCCAGCAGCCAAGATAGTAGCTTACAAAGGAATCAGCCCCAGCATTTT. It yields the protein CASSQDSSLQRNQPQHF.